The subject of this entry is one T cell receptor (beta chain). The data were taken from a study of blood T cell repertoires in COVID-19. At the level of the study: COVID-19 samples collected from the United States, Italy and Spain covered acute and convalescent phases. T cells, B-cell-depleted T cells, or PBMCs supplied cDNA or gDNA.

Germline V gene data show CDR1 as LNHDA and CDR2 as SQIVND (reference sequence). V dropped 7 bases and J dropped 5 bases, with 12 bases sitting between them. The CDR3 length is 13 residues. TCRdb's table, derived via immunoSEQ multiplex PCR, lists solely in-frame clones and lacks some. The data show some 130,000 clones, roughly nine tenths seen once. Patients in Seattle were enrolled during active infection, then followed longitudinally. This clonotype was obtained from a woman in her seventies with COVID-19, enrolled during active disease. The chain is built from TRBV19 and TRBJ1-5, with D tentatively TRBD1 (6 bases). The sample was peripheral blood. The CDR3 region has the DNA TGTGCCAGTAACTTTTACAGGGATCAGCCCCAGCATTTT. Translated: CASNFYRDQPQHF.